This passage covers 26 T cell receptor beta chains from one sample sequenced in a study of Tregs in tolerant kidney transplant recipients. Repertoires were generated with immunoSEQ multiplex PCR, while TCRdb's copy carries only in-frame clones and drops some. The sample lists about 240,000 clones, about 86% occurring once. The sequenced sample consisted of CD4+ T cells from blood. The receptors derive from a human donor in good health.

Worth noting for this clone: Other DNA sequences in the same sample also yield this CDR3. The chain has TRBV6-5 and TRBJ1-5, with a possible D match to TRBD1 (5 bases). In germline, CDR1 is MNHEY, CDR2 SVGAGI. Deletions cut 3 bases from V and 0 bases from J, with 9 bases between. The CDR3 length is 15 residues. CDR3 coding DNA: TGTGCCAGCAGTTATGGGGGGGATAGCAATCAGCCCCAGCATTTT. Amino acids: CASSYGGDSNQPQHF.

The V gene is TRBV19, the J gene TRBJ1-4; perhaps TRBD1 as D (6 bases). V lost 7 bases and J lost 5, with 17 bases in between. CDR3 size: 15 residues. Germline V lookup: CDR1 LNHDA, CDR2 SQIVND (reference sequence). CDR3 DNA sequence: TGTGCCAGTAAACTCTCCCAGGGGAAGAATGAAAAACTGTTTTTT. Translation gives CASKLSQGKNEKLFF.

The chain is built from TRBV5-4 and TRBJ2-4; D is tentatively TRBD1 or TRBD2 (5 bases each). Per the germline V gene, CDR1 is SGHNT and CDR2 is YYREEE (reference sequence). The CDR3 totals 15 residues. Deletions cut 4 bases from V and 8 bases from J, with 19 bases between. CDR3 nucleotide sequence: TGTGCCAGCAGCACGCTGGGAGCTGAGACAGACATTCAGTACTTC. Protein sequence: CASSTLGAETDIQYF.

The rearrangement uses TRBV5-1 and TRBJ2-1, with 11 bases matching TRBD2. V was clipped by 4 bases and J by 6 bases; unmatched bases: 3. The germline V gene encodes CDR1 SGHRS and CDR2 YFSETQ. The CDR3 totals 14 residues. CDR3 DNA: TGCGCCAGCAGCATTACTAGCGGGAGCAATGAGCAGTTCTTC. This gives the protein CASSITSGSNEQFF.

The V gene is TRBV11-2, the J gene TRBJ2-1; D could derive from TRBD1 or TRBD2 (6 bases each). The V and J ends lost 1 base and 0 bases respectively, with 16 bases between them. There are 18 residues in the CDR3. Germline loops: CDR1 SGHAT, CDR2 FQNNGV. CDR3 protein: CASSLVWGARSSYNEQFF. CDR3 coding DNA: TGTGCCAGCAGCTTAGTCTGGGGGGCGAGGAGCTCCTACAATGAGCAGTTCTTC.

The gene calls are TRBV5-4 and TRBJ1-2; the D gene is possibly TRBD1 (6 bases). The CDR3 runs 13 residues. In germline, CDR1 is SGHNT, CDR2 YYREEE (reference sequence). V was pared by 4 bases and J by 2 bases, with 9 bases between. Here the CDR3 DNA reads TGTGCCAGCAGCGCAACAGGGAACTATGGCTACACCTTC. Translating it yields CASSATGNYGYTF.

This chain links TRBV19 with TRBJ1-2; 8 bases are a match to TRBD1. The CDR3 totals 13 residues. The V gene end was trimmed by 9 bases and the J gene end by 6 bases; junction bases not matched to a gene: 9. The V gene's germline CDR1 is LNHDA and CDR2 SQIVND (reference sequence). For the CDR3, the DNA is TGTGCCAGCCGAAAGACAGGGGCGGATGGCTACACCTTC. It is translated as CASRKTGADGYTF.

The V call is TRBV6-5, the J call TRBJ1-4, with no clear D. Germline CDR1 is MNHEY and CDR2 is SVGAGI. Trimming took 4 bases from V and 8 from J, leaving 8 bases between them. The CDR3 length is 12 residues. CDR3 bases: TGTGCCAGCAGTTCCACCCGGGAAAAACTGTTTTTT. It translates to CASSSTREKLFF.

J is TRBJ2-7 and V is TRBV2; D possibly uses TRBD1 or TRBD2 (5 bases each). The CDR3 is 11 amino acids. Trimming took 7 bases from V and 6 from J, leaving 10 bases between them. Germline lookup yields CDR1 SNHLY and CDR2 FYNNEI. This CDR3 is CASTRGLEQYF. DNA of the CDR3: TGTGCCAGCACCCGGGGCCTCGAGCAGTACTTC.

The rearrangement joins TRBV27 to TRBJ2-1, with 8 bases lining up with TRBD2. The CDR3 contains 16 residues. Unmatched junction bases numbered 10, after V lost 4 bases and J lost 5 bases. Germline-derived CDR1 and CDR2 are MNHEY and SMNVEV (reference sequence). CDR3 sequence: CASSSLRREAHNEQFF. The CDR3 DNA follows: TGTGCCAGCAGTTCCTTGAGGCGGGAGGCACACAATGAGCAGTTCTTC.

This clone appeared once. This chain connects TRBV5-1 to TRBJ2-5, with 8 nucleotides matching TRBD2. The CDR3 has 15 residues. From germline, CDR1 is SGHRS and CDR2 YFSETQ. V lost 4 bases and J lost 2; bases outside the gene matches: 7. The CDR3 nucleotides read TGCGCCAGCAGCCCCCGGGGGGGCGGGCAAGAGACCCAGTACTTC. Protein: CASSPRGGGQETQYF.

With regard to this clone: Other DNA sequences in the sample encode the same CDR3. The rearrangement links TRBV7-9 to TRBJ1-4, with 7 bases that match TRBD1. The CDR3 is made up of 16 amino acids. V lost 5 bases to trimming and J lost 4 bases; unmatched junction nucleotides: 10. Per the germline V gene, CDR1 is SEHNR and CDR2 is FQNEAQ (reference sequence). The CDR3 is CASSLLPGQNNEKLFF. The CDR3 DNA follows: TGTGCCAGCAGCCTGCTACCGGGACAGAATAATGAAAAACTGTTTTTT.

The chain couples TRBV2 to TRBJ1-5; perhaps TRBD1 as D (6 bases). Between the trimmed V and J ends, which lost 7 bases and 3 bases, there was a span of 10 bases. The CDR3 covers 13 residues. Germline V gives CDR1 SNHLY, CDR2 FYNNEI. The CDR3 nucleotides are TGTGCCAGCAATCGGGACACCAATCAGCCCCAGCATTTT. Its protein product is CASNRDTNQPQHF. Based on the CDR3 plus reference TRBV2 and TRBJ1-5, the full variable domain is EPEVTQTPSHQVTQMGQEVILRCVPISNHLYFYWYRQILGQKVEFLVSFYNNEISEKSEIFDDQFSVERPDGSNFTLKIRSTKLEDSAMYFCASNRDTNQPQHFGDGTRLSIL.

The chain combines TRBV6-1 with TRBJ2-3; D possibly uses TRBD1 or TRBD2 (7 bases each). The CDR3 totals 14 residues. V lost 7 bases, J lost 5 bases, and 16 bases lay in between. CDR1 is MNHNS and CDR2 is SASEGT in the germline V gene. CDR3 in amino acids: CASTLGRGRDTQYF. The CDR3, as DNA: TGTGCCAGCACCCTGGGGAGGGGGCGAGATACGCAGTATTTT.

This clone was recorded only once. The chain links TRBV5-1 to TRBJ2-3; TRBD1 matches at 11 bases. CDR3 length: 15 residues. V was pared by 4 bases and J by 1 base, with 2 bases of the junction left unmatched. Germline V gene lookup returns CDR1 SGHRS and CDR2 YFSETQ. The CDR3 region is CASSTGQGGTDTQYF. The CDR3 region has the DNA TGCGCCAGCAGCACGGGACAGGGGGGCACAGATACGCAGTATTTT.

The gene calls are TRBV5-4 and TRBJ1-1; no reliable D call. The germline V gene encodes CDR1 SGHNT and CDR2 YYREEE (reference sequence). The CDR3 runs 13 residues. V was trimmed by 2 bases and J by 4 bases, leaving 9 bases between them. The CDR3 here is CASSLGYGTEAFF. The CDR3 DNA is TGTGCCAGCAGCTTAGGGTACGGCACTGAAGCTTTCTTT.

The J gene is TRBJ2-7, the V gene TRBV18, with D uncertain. The germline CDR1 and CDR2 sequences are KGHSH and LQKENI. This CDR3 contains 14 residues. V lost 1 base, J lost 5 bases, and 12 bases lay in between. This CDR3 reads CASSPRVTPDEQYF. The CDR3 DNA sequence: TGTGCCAGCTCACCACGTGTCACCCCTGACGAGCAGTACTTC.

The count of this clone is one. The chain carries TRBV2 and TRBJ2-1; TRBD2 matches 7 bases. J lost 3 bases, V lost 0 bases, and 5 bases had no gene match. CDR1 is SNHLY, CDR2 FYNNEI, per germline. The CDR3 contains 16 residues. CDR3 nucleotide sequence: TGTGCCAGCAGTGAAGCATCGACTAGCCTCTACAATGAGCAGTTCTTC. Protein sequence: CASSEASTSLYNEQFF. The variable domain in full, completed from reference TRBV2 and TRBJ2-1, reads EPEVTQTPSHQVTQMGQEVILRCVPISNHLYFYWYRQILGQKVEFLVSFYNNEISEKSEIFDDQFSVERPDGSNFTLKIRSTKLEDSAMYFCASSEASTSLYNEQFFGPGTRLTVL.

The chain combines TRBV18 with TRBJ2-5, with 13 bases aligning to TRBD2. CDR3 size: 15 residues. V gave up 4 bases and J gave up 4 bases; unmatched junction bases: 3. Germline V gives CDR1 KGHSH, CDR2 LQKENI. In nucleotides, the CDR3 is TGTGCCAGCTCACGCCGGACTAGCGGGGGAGAGACCCAGTACTTC. Encoded protein: CASSRRTSGGETQYF. Full variable domain (missing parts from reference TRBV18 and TRBJ2-5): NAGVMQNPRHLVRRRGQEARLRCSPMKGHSHVYWYRQLPEEGLKFMVYLQKENIIDESGMPKERFSAEFPKEGPSILRIQQVVRGDSAAYFCASSRRTSGGETQYFGPGTRLLVL.

This clone was counted a few times. The rearrangement links TRBV2 to TRBJ2-3; 8 bases match TRBD1. CDR3 length: 14 amino acids. Germline V gene sequence: CDR1 SNHLY, CDR2 FYNNEI. The V and J ends lost 5 bases and 6 bases, in that order; junction bases with no gene match: 7. The CDR3 coding sequence is TGTGCCAGCAGTAAGGGACAGGCCTCCGATACGCAGTATTTT. Encoded protein: CASSKGQASDTQYF. Based on the CDR3 plus reference TRBV2 and TRBJ2-3, the full variable domain is EPEVTQTPSHQVTQMGQEVILRCVPISNHLYFYWYRQILGQKVEFLVSFYNNEISEKSEIFDDQFSVERPDGSNFTLKIRSTKLEDSAMYFCASSKGQASDTQYFGPGTRLTVL.

J is TRBJ2-5 and V is TRBV5-1; D is perhaps TRBD1 or TRBD2 (5 bases each). The V end was cut by 1 base, the J end by 3 bases, with 13 bases between. Per the germline V gene, CDR1 is SGHRS and CDR2 is YFSETQ. There are 15 residues in the CDR3. The CDR3 sequence is CASSLLGQGEETQYF. CDR3 in DNA: TGCGCCAGCAGCTTGTTGGGGCAGGGAGAAGAGACCCAGTACTTC.

This chain links TRBV27 with TRBJ2-1; possibly TRBD2 for D (5 bases). V shed 1 base and J shed 3 bases, with 10 bases lying between them. The CDR3 consists of 15 residues. Germline V gives CDR1 MNHEY, CDR2 SMNVEV (reference sequence). This CDR3 is CASSLWLAHYNEQFF. CDR3 nucleotides: TGTGCCAGCAGTTTATGGCTAGCCCACTACAATGAGCAGTTCTTC.

The genes are TRBV11-3 and TRBJ2-5; 8 bases are shared with TRBD1. This CDR3 comprises 14 residues. The germline gives CDR1 SGHNT, CDR2 YENEEA. After removal of 5 bases from V and 4 bases from J, the junction contained 6 bases not matched to a gene. CDR3: CASSPGQGGETQYF. The CDR3 DNA sequence: TGTGCCAGCAGCCCAGGACAGGGAGGAGAGACCCAGTACTTC.

This chain joins TRBV6-1 and TRBJ1-5, with a tentative D call TRBD1 (6 bases). The V end was cut by 8 bases, the J end by 7 bases, with 12 bases between. Looked up from germline, CDR1 is MNHNS and CDR2 is SASEGT. The CDR3 covers 12 residues. The DNA for the CDR3 is TGTGCCAGCGAAACAGGGAACCAGCCCCAGCATTTT. Amino acids: CASETGNQPQHF.

This clone occurred a few times. Relative to the germline gene, one junction end is altered; a read error may explain this. This sequence joins TRBV30 and TRBJ1-2; D remains ambiguous. CDR3 length: 14 amino acids. Germline V lookup: CDR1 GTSNPN, CDR2 SVGIG (reference sequence). The CDR3: CALSTASTSYGYTF. The CDR3 DNA reads TGTGCCTTGAGTACTGCATCTACTTCGTATGGCTACACCTTC.

About this clone itself: The identical CDR3 is also encoded by other nucleotide sequences in the sample. The chain carries TRBV5-1 and TRBJ1-2; perhaps TRBD1 as D (5 bases). With 0 bases removed from V and 4 bases from J, the gap between germline ends came to 10 bases. Germline lookup yields CDR1 SGHRS and CDR2 YFSETQ. This CDR3 contains 14 residues. CDR3 sequence: CASSLVGGGYGYTF. The CDR3, as DNA: TGCGCCAGCAGCTTGGTTGGGGGAGGCTATGGCTACACCTTC.